The present entry profiles one TCR beta chain with its context. Through a sample-barcoded 5' primer and a J-beta primer mix, a second PCR was run for roughly 6 to 11 cycles. TCRdb independently ran MiXCR on the 5' RACE reads; one entry per CDR3 protein. The sample records fewer than 950,000 distinct CDR3 sequences, around 36% being singletons. The sample belongs to a study of blood T cells in healthy people across ages. The germline gives CDR1 DFQATT, CDR2 SNEGSKA (reference sequence). V dropped 6 bases and J dropped 0 bases, with 8 bases sitting between them. CDR3 length: 13 residues. The TCR comes from a man younger than 30 in good health. The sequenced sample was blood. The chain links TRBV20-1 to TRBJ1-4; D call uncertain. CDR3 loop: CSARPPTNEKLFF. The CDR3 coding sequence is TGCAGTGCCCGACCGCCAACTAATGAAAAACTGTTTTTT.